This entry describes one T cell receptor beta chain. Seattle enrolled patients during active infection and tracked them longitudinally. This sample was taken from a study of blood T cell repertoires in COVID-19. Study details: COVID-19 samples from acute and convalescent phases originated in the United States, Italy and Spain. PBMCs, B-cell-depleted T cells, or T cells provided the cDNA or gDNA that made up the material.

Authors' methods: The authors estimated nucleated cell counts from reference gene primer amplification. The repertoire was sequenced with immunoSEQ multiplex PCR; TCRdb's copy has only in-frame clones and lacks some. The V and J calls and the clone size are those of that table, but D and trimming were determined from the DNA. The data show approximately 480,000 clones, with about 91% seen just once and about 1% held by the top ten. Germline V gene data show CDR1 as KGHDR and CDR2 as SFDVKD. This CDR3 is 15 amino acids long. Trimming took off 3 bases at V and 1 base at J, with 11 bases between the two ends.

This receptor was taken from a man younger than 35 with COVID-19, enrolled during active disease. Material: peripheral blood. The rearrangement joins TRBV24-1 to TRBJ2-5, with D maybe TRBD2 (6 bases). DNA of the CDR3: TGTGCCACCAGTGATCCAACTAGCAGCCAAGAGACCCAGTACTTC. Protein: CATSDPTSSQETQYF.